A selection of T cell receptor beta chains follows, all from one sample in a study of immune cell composition in non-small cell lung cancer. Using immunoSEQ multiplex PCR, the repertoire was profiled, and TCRdb retains in-frame clones only, with some absent. The sample has approximately 4,600 clones, around 78% seen once. The sample consisted of lung tumor tissue. Receptors were obtained from a human donor with non-small cell lung cancer. CDR3s include the opening cysteine and the closing phenylalanine or tryptophan. D genes are given only for firm matches. Where a row states a size, it is once, few, many or the class of an expanded clone; other rows omit it.

>TRBJ2-7|NA|TRBV5-6|TRBD1
CASSFDRAYEQYF
TGTGCCAGCAGCTTCGACAGGGCCTACGAGCAGTACTTC
>TRBJ1-2|once|TRBV5-1|TRBD1
CASSPGGQGDGGYTF
TGCGCCAGCAGCCCTGGTGGACAGGGTGATGGGGGCTACACCTTC
>TRBJ2-1|NA|TRBV15|NA
CATSRDGGNNEQFF
TGTGCCACCAGCAGAGATGGGGGGAACAATGAGCAGTTCTTC
>TRBJ2-2|NA|TRBV5-1|TRBD1
CASSSGQTSGELFF
TGCGCCAGCAGCTCGGGACAGACCTCCGGGGAGCTGTTTTTT
>TRBJ1-1|NA|TRBV18|NA
CASSLTAEAFF
TGTGCCAGCTCGTTGACAGCTGAAGCTTTCTTT
>TRBJ2-1|NA|TRBV9|TRBD2
CASSVAPAGAEGEQFF
TGTGCCAGCAGCGTAGCACCAGCGGGAGCAGAGGGTGAGCAGTTCTTC
>TRBJ1-4|NA|TRBV4-2|NA
CASSQVASYNEKLFF
TGTGCCAGCAGCCAAGTAGCCAGCTATAATGAAAAACTGTTTTTT
>TRBJ2-7|once|TRBV6-1|NA
CASSEFVGGYSYEQYF
TGTGCCAGCAGTGAGTTCGTGGGGGGATACTCCTACGAGCAGTACTTC
>TRBJ1-2|once|TRBV5-6|NA
CASSPRTAFGIYTF
TGTGCCAGCAGCCCACGAACAGCATTCGGGATCTACACCTTC
>TRBJ2-1|NA|TRBV28|NA
CASSLNNEQFF
TGTGCCAGCTCACTGAACAATGAGCAGTTCTTC
>TRBJ1-3|NA|TRBV5-1|TRBD1
CASSRGTEGNTIYF
TGCGCCAGCAGTCGAGGGACAGAAGGAAACACCATATATTTT